This entry lists 2 T cell receptor beta chains sequenced from one sample in a study of blood T cell repertoires in COVID-19. Libraries were prepared by immunoSEQ multiplex PCR; TCRdb keeps only in-frame clonotypes and omits some of them. Of approximately 250,000 clones in the sample, about 84% were seen once. Specimen: peripheral blood. These receptor sequences come from a woman aged 80 or older with COVID-19, enrolled during active disease.

This clone has only one observation. This chain connects TRBV5-8 to TRBJ1-5, with 7 nucleotides matching TRBD1. The CDR3 is 16 residues long. Germline assignment: CDR1 SGHTS and CDR2 YDEGEE. V shed 1 base and J 3 bases; nucleotides not matched to a gene: 7. In nucleotides, the CDR3 is TGTGCCAGCAGCTTGTCACTCGACAGGGACAATCAGCCCCAGCATTTT. Amino acids: CASSLSLDRDNQPQHF. The full variable domain, its missing parts supplied by reference TRBV5-8 and TRBJ1-5, is EAGVTQSPTHLIKTRGQQATLRCSPISGHTSVYWYQQALGLGLQFLLWYDEGEERNRGNFPPRFSGRQFPNYSSELNVNALELEDSALYLCASSLSLDRDNQPQHFGDGTRLSIL.

The gene calls are TRBV2 and TRBJ2-5, with D possibly matching TRBD2 (7 bases). This CDR3 has 13 amino acids. Germline loops: CDR1 SNHLY, CDR2 FYNNEI. With 8 bases removed from V and 5 bases from J, the gap between germline ends came to 15 bases. CDR3 in DNA: TGTGCCAGCGGGGGGGCTAGGGGTGAGACCCAGTACTTC. Amino acid sequence: CASGGARGETQYF.